Below, 25 T cell receptor beta chains from the same sample are listed, as sequenced in a study of blood T cell repertoires in COVID-19. The table came from immunoSEQ multiplex PCR; TCRdb's copy has only in-frame clones and leaves some out. Of roughly 110,000 clones in the sample, 71% were seen once. The sequencing input was peripheral blood. These receptors originate from a human donor with acute or convalescent COVID-19. The donor label of this sample is uncertain.

This clone was seen at least ten times. The CDR3 region is CATDRTHSTDTQYF. The CDR3 bases are TGTGCCACTGACAGGACCCATAGCACAGATACGCAGTATTTT. The J gene is TRBJ2-3, the V gene TRBV2; possible D gene TRBD1, 6 bases. This CDR3 comprises 14 residues. The germline V and J ends were trimmed by 10 bases and 0 bases, with 14 bases remaining between them. Germline V gene sequence: CDR1 SNHLY, CDR2 FYNNEI. Combining the CDR3 with reference TRBV2 and TRBJ2-3 gives the whole variable domain EPEVTQTPSHQVTQMGQEVILRCVPISNHLYFYWYRQILGQKVEFLVSFYNNEISEKSEIFDDQFSVERPDGSNFTLKIRSTKLEDSAMYFCATDRTHSTDTQYFGPGTRLTVL.

The chain recombines TRBV7-2 with TRBJ2-7; D gene unclear. The CDR3 spans 14 residues. Germline loops: CDR1 SGHTA, CDR2 FQGNSA. Trimming took 1 base from V and 0 from J, leaving 7 bases between them. In DNA, the CDR3 is TGTGCCAGCAGCTTAGAGTGGAGCTCCTACGAGCAGTACTTC. As protein: CASSLEWSSYEQYF.

The genes are TRBV25-1 and TRBJ1-1; no clear D. This CDR3 comprises 14 residues. V was trimmed by 2 bases and J by 1 base, leaving 8 bases between them. Germline CDR1 is MGHDK and CDR2 is SYGVNS. The CDR3 DNA follows: TGTGCCAGCAGTGAAGACCCTAGGAACACTGAAGCTTTCTTT. Amino acid sequence: CASSEDPRNTEAFF.

The rearrangement links TRBV18 to TRBJ2-3, with 14 bases fitting TRBD2. The CDR3 extends over 16 amino acids. With V trimmed by 0 bases and J by 7 bases, 3 bases remained unmatched. In germline, CDR1 is KGHSH, CDR2 LQKENI. The CDR3 nucleotides read TGTGCCAGCTCACCACCGGGACTAGCGGGGGATAATACGCAGTATTTT. Amino acid sequence: CASSPPGLAGDNTQYF.

The CDR3 sequence: CASSPHLSGTEAFF. DNA of the CDR3: TGTGCCAGCAGCCCCCACCTGAGCGGCACTGAAGCTTTCTTT. J is TRBJ1-1 and V is TRBV3-1 (or the pseudogene TRBV3-2); D remains unclear. The CDR3 sequence is 14 residues long. Trimming pared 4 bases from V and 4 bases from J, leaving 13 bases between. CDR1 is LGHDT, CDR2 YNNKEL, per germline (reference sequence).

The chain joins TRBV27 to TRBJ2-1, with TRBD2 matching 9 bases. V lost 5 bases and J lost 9; bases outside the gene matches: 11. The germline V gene encodes CDR1 MNHEY and CDR2 SMNVEV (reference sequence). There are 15 residues in the CDR3. This chain's CDR3 is CASSPPRGGAVEQFF. The CDR3 DNA is TGTGCCAGCAGTCCCCCCCGCGGGGGGGCTGTTGAGCAGTTCTTC.

Here the CDR3 reads CASSPGGGARGNTIYF. The CDR3 nucleotides are TGTGCCAGTAGCCCCGGAGGCGGGGCCCGTGGAAACACCATATATTTT. The chain recombines TRBV19 with TRBJ1-3; D is possibly TRBD1 (5 bases). The germline V gene has CDR1 LNHDA and CDR2 SQIVND (reference sequence). The CDR3 has 16 amino acids. Trimming stripped 6 bases from V and 3 bases from J, with 18 bases between.

This clone is a singleton in its sample. The chain joins TRBV2 to TRBJ2-7; TRBD1 agrees at 7 bases. The CDR3 loop spans 12 amino acids. The germline CDR1 and CDR2 sequences are SNHLY and FYNNEI. V lost 4 bases, J lost 3 bases, and 0 bases stayed unmatched. The CDR3 DNA is TGTGCCAGCAGTGGGGACAGCTACGAGCAGTACTTC. Protein: CASSGDSYEQYF.

In this sample, this clone turned up once. V is TRBV6-5 and J is TRBJ1-1; 7 bases line up with TRBD1. Losses at the gene ends were 4 bases for V and 1 base for J; bases not matched to a gene: 3. In germline, CDR1 is MNHEY, CDR2 SVGAGI. This CDR3 spans 14 amino acids. CDR3 region: CASSFDRANTEAFF. The CDR3 nucleotides are TGTGCCAGCAGTTTTGACAGGGCGAACACTGAAGCTTTCTTT.

The chain recombines TRBV7-8 with TRBJ2-5; 11 nucleotides agree with TRBD1. J was trimmed by 4 bases and V by 4 bases; bases with no gene match: 5. Per the germline V gene, CDR1 is SGHVS and CDR2 is FQNEAQ. The CDR3 covers 15 residues. For the CDR3, the DNA is TGTGCCAGCAGCTGGGGACAGGGGGGTATAGAGACCCAGTACTTC. Translated: CASSWGQGGIETQYF. The whole variable domain, filled in from reference TRBV7-8 and TRBJ2-5, reads GAGVSQSPRYKVAKRGQDVALRCDPISGHVSLFWYQQALGQGPEFLTYFQNEAQLDKSGLPSDRFFAERPEGSVSTLKIQRTQQEDSAVYLCASSWGQGGIETQYFGPGTRLLVL.

The chain joins TRBV7-9 to TRBJ2-5; 7 bases align to TRBD2. J was trimmed by 5 bases and V by 1 base; bases with no gene match: 7. Germline assignment: CDR1 SEHNR and CDR2 FQNEAQ (reference sequence). CDR3 size: 15 residues. This chain's CDR3 is CASSLVHREGETQYF. The CDR3 region has the DNA TGTGCCAGCAGCTTAGTTCATAGGGAGGGCGAGACCCAGTACTTC.

The chain carries TRBV19 and TRBJ2-1, with TRBD2 identical over 7 bases. V was clipped by 1 base and J by 4 bases; unmatched bases: 7. Per the germline V gene, CDR1 is LNHDA and CDR2 is SQIVND (reference sequence). The CDR3 spans 16 residues. CDR3 DNA sequence: TGTGCCAGTAGTATAGTGCCAGCGGGACCTTACAATGAGCAGTTCTTC. Protein: CASSIVPAGPYNEQFF.

The V call is TRBV5-6, the J call TRBJ2-5; 8 bases align to TRBD1. This CDR3 is built from 15 residues. The V gene end was trimmed by 4 bases and the J gene end by 1 base; junction bases not matched to a gene: 6. Germline V gene lookup returns CDR1 SGHDT and CDR2 YYEEEE. CDR3 sequence reads: CASSAVTGGQETQYF. In nucleotides, the CDR3 is TGTGCCAGCAGCGCCGTCACAGGGGGCCAAGAGACCCAGTACTTC.

The V and J genes are TRBV5-1 and TRBJ1-1, with 7 nucleotides matching TRBD1. J was trimmed by 3 bases and V by 4 bases; bases with no gene match: 9. In germline, CDR1 is SGHRS, CDR2 YFSETQ. This CDR3 region has 15 residues. The CDR3, as DNA: TGCGCCAGCAGCCGTGGGACAGAGGCTGACACTGAAGCTTTCTTT. As protein: CASSRGTEADTEAFF.

This clone was seen just once. The chain carries TRBV5-5 and TRBJ2-1, with no clear D. The CDR3 sequence is 11 residues long. V dropped 2 bases and J dropped 8 bases, with 5 bases sitting between them. Germline V gene sequence: CDR1 SGHKS, CDR2 YYEKEE (reference sequence). CDR3 in amino acids: CASSFHYEQFF. CDR3 nucleotides: TGTGCCAGCAGCTTCCACTATGAGCAGTTCTTC.

The chain employs TRBV12-5 and TRBJ2-2, with 8 bases matching TRBD1. CDR3 length equals 18 residues. The V gene end was trimmed by 5 bases and the J gene end by 6 bases; junction bases not matched to a gene: 17. CDR1 LGHNT and CDR2 FRNRAP come from the germline V gene. The chain's CDR3 is CASGLPRAGGRFAGELFF. Written as DNA, the CDR3 is TGTGCTAGTGGTCTCCCACGGGCAGGGGGCCGGTTTGCCGGGGAGCTGTTTTTT.

The chain recombines TRBV28 with TRBJ2-2, with TRBD2 matching over 7 bases. Trimming at V came to 2 bases and at J to 6 bases, leaving 3 bases not matched to a gene. The CDR3 extends over 14 amino acids. The germline V gene has CDR1 MDHEN and CDR2 SYDVKM. The CDR3 loop is CASSLGRVAGELFF. As DNA, the CDR3 is TGTGCCAGCAGTTTAGGGAGGGTCGCCGGGGAGCTGTTTTTT.

The chain is built from TRBV5-1 and TRBJ2-5; a possible D gene is TRBD1 (5 bases). CDR1 is SGHRS and CDR2 is YFSETQ in the germline V gene. V lost 3 bases and J lost 5, with 11 bases in between. There are 13 residues in the CDR3. The CDR3 DNA reads as TGCGCCAGCAGCTGGCAGGGTGGGGAGACCCAGTACTTC. It specifies CASSWQGGETQYF.

This clone has a handful of counts. This chain joins TRBV5-1 and TRBJ1-6, with a tentative D call TRBD1 (5 bases). Trimming shortened V by 4 bases and J by 5 bases, and 13 bases separated the two germline ends. This CDR3 is built from 15 residues. Germline values: CDR1 SGHRS, CDR2 YFSETQ. The CDR3 region is CASSILGTHNSPLHF. The CDR3 DNA sequence: TGCGCCAGCAGCATCCTCGGGACTCATAATTCACCCCTCCACTTT.

The chain carries TRBV19 and TRBJ1-4, with 8 bases fitting TRBD1. This CDR3 is 15 amino acids long. After removal of 3 bases from V and 8 bases from J, the junction contained 8 bases not matched to a gene. Germline assignment: CDR1 LNHDA and CDR2 SQIVND (reference sequence). CDR3 residues: CASSIWGTGFEKLFF. In DNA form, the CDR3 reads TGTGCCAGTAGTATCTGGGGGACAGGTTTCGAAAAACTGTTTTTT.

The gene calls are TRBV7-9 and TRBJ2-7, with 7 bases that match TRBD2. Germline V lookup: CDR1 SEHNR, CDR2 FQNEAQ (reference sequence). Unmatched junction bases numbered 7, after V lost 4 bases and J lost 4 bases. The CDR3 totals 14 residues. The CDR3 coding sequence is TGTGCCAGCAGCTCAGGACTAGACGGGTACGAGCAGTACGTC. It specifies CASSSGLDGYEQYV.

As regards this clone: Other DNA sequences in this sample translate to the same CDR3. The chain couples TRBV4-1 to TRBJ2-5; the D is unclear. The CDR3 extends over 12 amino acids. Trimming removed 2 bases from V and 5 bases from J, with 6 bases in between. Germline V gives CDR1 MGHRA, CDR2 YSYEKL. The CDR3: CASSQPRETQYF. The CDR3 nucleotides are TGCGCCAGCAGCCAACCTCGGGAGACCCAGTACTTC.

The rearrangement links TRBV14 to TRBJ1-6, with D unresolved. CDR3 length: 12 amino acids. From germline, CDR1 is SGHDN and CDR2 FVKESK. Trimming left V 5 bases short and J 7 bases short, with 6 bases between. The CDR3 region is CASSYRNSPLHF. For the CDR3, the DNA is TGTGCCAGCAGCTACAGAAATTCACCCCTCCACTTT.

The V and J genes are TRBV11-2 and TRBJ2-5; the match to TRBD1 covers 12 bases. The CDR3 totals 18 residues. The junction had 7 bases not matched to a gene; V was cut back by 1 base and J by 1 base. Per germline, CDR1 SGHAT and CDR2 FQNNGV. The CDR3 spells CASSLVGTGGRTQETQYF. The CDR3 DNA follows: TGTGCCAGCAGCTTAGTTGGGACAGGGGGCCGCACCCAAGAGACCCAGTACTTC.

The chain joins TRBV9 to TRBJ2-1; D is unresolved. Germline CDR1 is SGDLS and CDR2 is YYNGEE. V shed 2 bases and J shed 9 bases, with 15 bases lying between them. The CDR3 length is 14 residues. The CDR3 DNA reads as TGTGCCAGCAGCGTCGCCCTAACGAACGGTGAGCAGTTCTTC. It is translated as CASSVALTNGEQFF.